The 23 T cell receptor beta chains in this list originate from one sample, sequenced in a study of T cell clonality in common variable immunodeficiency. General observations from the study: In common variable immunodeficiency, TCR beta chains reportedly carried fewer deletions and N-nucleotide insertions.

Antigen specificity for these receptors is unknown. Method: immunoSEQ multiplex PCR; TCRdb's copy keeps in-frame clones and lacks some. The profile covers about 21,000 clones, none occurring a single time. The sequenced sample was peripheral blood mononuclear cells. Receptors were obtained from a human donor with common variable immunodeficiency.

This clone was picked up a small number of times. The read finishes 3 residues shy of the CDR3 end, and the germline J gene is used to complete it. The chain uses TRBV19 and TRBJ1-5; TRBD1 matches 7 bases. V was clipped by 5 bases and J by 2 bases; unmatched bases: 15. Germline V gene lookup returns CDR1 LNHDA and CDR2 SQIVND (reference sequence). The CDR3 loop spans 18 amino acids. The part of the CDR3 DNA that was read is TGTGCCAGTAGTGCTCCAGGGGGGACCCCCAGAGGCAATCAGCCC. Translating it yields CASSAPGGTPRGNQP. The entire CDR3 protein reads CASSAPGGTPRGNQPQHF.

This clone was observed at least ten times. The sequenced fragment ends 3 residues before the CDR3 boundary, so the rest is inferred from the germline J gene. The chain couples TRBV7-6 to TRBJ2-7; the match to TRBD2 covers 9 bases. From germline, CDR1 is SGHVS and CDR2 FNYEAQ. The CDR3 runs to 15 residues. V lost 5 bases and J lost 6; bases outside the gene matches: 11. The CDR3 here is CASSPGWRGGGEQYF. CDR3 DNA, as far as it was read: TGTGCCAGCAGCCCGGGGTGGCGGGGGGGCGGCGAG.

The sample holds many counts of this clone. The CDR3 is cut off 3 residues early in the read; its end comes from the germline J gene. The J gene is TRBJ1-6, the V gene TRBV19, with 7 nucleotides matching TRBD1. The CDR3 sequence is 14 residues long. CDR1 and CDR2 from the germline V gene are LNHDA and SQIVND (reference sequence). V gave up 6 bases and J gave up 3 bases; unmatched junction bases: 2. CDR3 DNA (partial): TGTGCCAGTAGGGGGACAGTCTATAATTCACCC. This gives the protein CASRGTVYNSP. The whole CDR3 sequence is CASRGTVYNSPLHF.

Concerning this clone itself: Read sequence stops 3 residues before the CDR3 end, and the germline J gene provides the missing end. The chain carries TRBV19 and TRBJ1-5; 8 bases agree with TRBD1. Germline assignment: CDR1 LNHDA and CDR2 SQIVND (reference sequence). The CDR3 runs to 14 residues. The CDR3 sequence is CASSTQGGKRPQHF. The CDR3 bases that were read are TGTGCCAGTAGTACACAGGGGGGGAAGCGTCCC.

This clone has a count of ten or more. The sequence runs out 3 residues before the end of the CDR3; the remainder is reconstructed from the germline J gene. The V gene is TRBV13, the J gene TRBJ1-1; no clear D gene. This CDR3 has 13 amino acids. CDR1 and CDR2 from the germline V gene are PRHDT and FYEKMQ (reference sequence). V lost 1 base, J lost 3 bases, and 6 bases lay in between. This CDR3 is CASSLARDTEAFF. The CDR3 DNA, read in part, is TGTGCCAGCAGCTTAGCCCGGGACACTGAA.

This clone appeared many times. The observed sequence ends 3 residues before the CDR3 terminus, with the missing tail filled in from the germline J gene. The V call is TRBV20-1, the J call TRBJ2-7; weak D call: TRBD2 (6 bases). Trimming shortened V by 1 base and J by 0 bases, and 19 bases separated the two germline ends. Germline V gene lookup returns CDR1 DFQATT and CDR2 SNEGSKA (reference sequence). The CDR3 consists of 17 residues. The CDR3 bases that were read are TGCAGTGCTAGAGGGAGAATCGGGACTCCCCGCTCCTACGAG. Translating gives CSARGRIGTPRSYE. The CDR3 in full is CSARGRIGTPRSYEQYF.

As concerns this clone: The DNA ends 3 residues before the CDR3 does, and the rest of the CDR3 is filled in from the germline J gene. V gene TRBV11-2 combines with J gene TRBJ2-3; a possible D gene is TRBD1 (6 bases). The germline CDR1 and CDR2 sequences are SGHAT and FQNNGV. The CDR3 is 15 amino acids. The germline V and J ends were trimmed by 5 bases and 2 bases, with 14 bases remaining between them. The sequenced part of the CDR3 DNA is TGTGCCAGCAGCAACAGGGACCTATCCACAGATACG. Amino acid sequence: CASSNRDLSTDT. The CDR3, in full, reads CASSNRDLSTDTQYF.

This clone has ten or more counts. The observed sequence ends 3 residues before the CDR3 terminus, with the missing tail filled in from the germline J gene. J is TRBJ2-1 and V is TRBV9; 15 bases map to TRBD2. The V and J ends lost 3 bases and 3 bases, in that order; junction bases with no gene match: 10. In germline, CDR1 is SGDLS, CDR2 YYNGEE. The CDR3 consists of 19 residues. CDR3 amino acids: CASSGGTSGGRGGYNEQFF. The CDR3 DNA, read in part, is TGTGCCAGCAGCGGAGGGACTAGCGGGGGGCGAGGGGGCTACAATGAG.

This clone was seen repeatedly, ten times or more. The CDR3 bases that were read are TGTGCCAGCAGCTCTCACCCGAGCGCAGATACG. It specifies CASSSHPSADT. The whole CDR3 protein is CASSSHPSADTQYF. The V and J genes are TRBV7-7 and TRBJ2-3; D gene unclear. The read terminates 3 residues ahead of where the CDR3 ends, so the germline J gene completes it. The V gene lost 4 bases and the J gene lost 4 bases, with 12 bases spanning the gap. Germline loops: CDR1 SSHAT, CDR2 FNYEAQ (reference sequence). The CDR3 is made up of 14 amino acids.

This clone qualifies as medium-sized. With the read ending 3 residues before the CDR3 end, the germline J gene is used to fill in that end. The chain joins TRBV7-8 to TRBJ1-3, with unresolved D. Germline CDR1 SGHVS, CDR2 FQNEAQ. The CDR3 is 15 amino acids. Trimming removed 1 base at V and 0 bases at J, with 7 bases between. The sequenced CDR3 bases are TGTGCCAGCAGCTTAGGAGGCAGCTCTGGAAACACC. It specifies CASSLGGSSGNT. The whole CDR3 protein is CASSLGGSSGNTIYF.

Many counts were recorded for this clone. Read sequence stops 3 residues before the CDR3 end, and the germline J gene provides the missing end. V gene TRBV10-3 combines with J gene TRBJ1-1; D remains unclear. This CDR3 region has 12 residues. CDR1 is ENHRY, CDR2 SYGVKD, per germline. CDR3 bases read: TGTGCCATAGGTTTGTCTACTAGTCGG. It codes for CAIGLSTSR. The whole CDR3 reads CAIGLSTSRAFF.

At least ten counts were recorded for this clone. The read stops 3 residues short of the end of the CDR3; the missing end is completed from the germline J gene. The chain recombines TRBV7-6 with TRBJ2-3, with TRBD1 matching over 9 bases. Germline V lookup: CDR1 SGHVS, CDR2 FNYEAQ. The CDR3 runs to 15 residues. V shed 5 bases and J 1 base; nucleotides not matched to a gene: 4. The CDR3 sequence: CASSLRTGGTDTQYF. The CDR3 bases that were read are TGTGCCAGCAGCCTACGGACAGGGGGCACAGATACG.

To note about this clone: The read stops 3 residues short of the end of the CDR3; the missing end is completed from the germline J gene. The chain has TRBV5-1 and TRBJ1-5; no definite D call. This CDR3 has 13 residues. Trimming took 2 bases from V and 2 from J, leaving 5 bases between them. Germline V gives CDR1 SGHRS, CDR2 YFSETQ. The CDR3 sequence: CASSFQGNQPQHF. CDR3 bases read: TGCGCCAGCAGCTTCCAGGGCAATCAGCCC.

In this sample, this clone turned up a few times. The CDR3 end lies 3 residues beyond the end of the read and is filled in from the germline J gene. The chain combines TRBV7-2 with TRBJ1-5; D gene uncertain. V was pared by 5 bases and J by 4 bases, with 9 bases between. Germline assignment: CDR1 SGHTA and CDR2 FQGNSA. CDR3 length: 13 residues. Incomplete CDR3 DNA: TGTGCCAGCAGCCGCGAGATTAATCAGCCC. Encoded protein: CASSREINQP. The entire CDR3 reads CASSREINQPQHF.

There are many counts of this clone. CDR3 sequence: CASSESDRGYGYTF. The DNA read from the CDR3 is TGCGCCAGCAGTGAGTCGGACAGGGGCTATGGC. The rearrangement links TRBV10-1 to TRBJ1-2; 9 bases map to TRBD1. The sequenced fragment ends 3 residues before the CDR3 boundary, so the rest is inferred from the germline J gene. Germline V gene data show CDR1 as WNHNN and CDR2 as SYGVQD (reference sequence). The trim removed 0 bases at V and 4 bases at J, leaving 0 bases unmatched. The CDR3 spans 14 residues.

This clone was counted many times. The read ends 3 residues before the CDR3 terminus; that terminus is restored from the germline J gene. This chain links TRBV7-3 with TRBJ2-1, with 10 bases fitting TRBD2. CDR1 is SGHTA and CDR2 is FQGTGA in the germline V gene. The CDR3 has 14 amino acids. The V and J ends lost 5 bases and 5 bases, in that order; junction bases with no gene match: 3. Incomplete CDR3 DNA: TGTGCCAGCAGCCGGACTAGCGGAAACAATGAG. The encoded protein is CASSRTSGNNE. The CDR3 as a whole reads CASSRTSGNNEQFF.

This clone was observed at least ten times. The read is 3 residues too short to cover the CDR3 end, so that end is filled in from the germline J gene. The chain carries TRBV30 and TRBJ1-3, with 7 bases lining up with TRBD1. The V and J ends lost 3 bases and 0 bases, in that order; junction bases with no gene match: 2. Germline V gene sequence: CDR1 GTSNPN, CDR2 SVGIG (reference sequence). This CDR3 has 14 residues. The part of the CDR3 DNA that was read is TGTGCCTGGAGGGGACAGTTCTCTGGAAACACC. Translating gives CAWRGQFSGNT. The full CDR3 protein reads CAWRGQFSGNTIYF.

This clone was seen ten or more times. The read ends 3 residues early relative to the CDR3; the germline J gene fills the gap. V gene TRBV5-1 combines with J gene TRBJ2-5; TRBD1 matches at 7 bases. This CDR3 is 14 amino acids long. The V segment lost 4 bases and the J segment 2 bases; nucleotides outside the gene matches: 5. Germline loops: CDR1 SGHRS, CDR2 YFSETQ. Incomplete CDR3 DNA: TGCGCCAGCAGCGCCACGACAGGGCAAGAGACC. It is translated as CASSATTGQET. The complete CDR3 protein is CASSATTGQETQYF.

This clone was observed many times. The read ends 3 residues early relative to the CDR3; the germline J gene fills the gap. The gene calls are TRBV2 and TRBJ1-3; D ambiguous. V dropped 0 bases and J dropped 4 bases, with 7 bases sitting between them. The CDR3 has 14 residues. The V gene's germline CDR1 is SNHLY and CDR2 FYNNEI. CDR3 DNA, as far as it was read: TGTGCCAGCAGTGAAGCTGCCGGGGGAAACACC. Amino acids: CASSEAAGGNT. The entire CDR3 protein is CASSEAAGGNTIYF.

The table lists this clone with many counts. The CDR3 end lies 3 residues beyond the end of the read and is filled in from the germline J gene. The rearrangement joins TRBV7-2 to TRBJ2-3; D is undetermined. V lost 5 bases and J 1 base, leaving 13 bases between the germline ends. In germline, CDR1 is SGHTA, CDR2 FQGNSA. The CDR3 covers 15 residues. Here the CDR3 reads CASSPRWQGTDTQYF. The CDR3 DNA, read in part, is TGTGCCAGCAGCCCTCGCTGGCAGGGCACAGATACG. Full variable domain (outside the CDR3, taken from reference TRBV7-2 and TRBJ2-3): GAGVSQSPSNKVTEKGKDVELRCDPISGHTALYWYRQSLGQGLEFLIYFQGNSAPDKSGLPSDRFSAERTGGSVSTLTIQRTQQEDSAVYLCASSPRWQGTDTQYFGPGTRLTVL.

This clone has a count of ten or more. The read gets to within 3 residues of the CDR3 end, and the germline J gene fills in the rest. The chain uses TRBV5-1 and TRBJ2-3; possibly TRBD2 for D (7 bases). The CDR3 sequence is 14 residues long. V was pared by 4 bases and J by 6 bases, with 15 bases between. Germline lookup yields CDR1 SGHRS and CDR2 YFSETQ. The part of the CDR3 DNA that was read is TGCGCCAGCAGCCCCGGGGGGCTAGGGGATACG. Encoded protein: CASSPGGLGDT. The whole CDR3 region reads CASSPGGLGDTQYF.

This clone has at least ten counts. The read falls 3 residues short of the CDR3 end, and the missing part is taken from the germline J gene. This rearrangement joins TRBV18 to TRBJ1-1, with 9 bases fitting TRBD1. This CDR3 has 14 residues. The V and J ends lost 4 bases and 4 bases, in that order; junction bases with no gene match: 4. Germline V gives CDR1 KGHSH, CDR2 LQKENI. CDR3 residues: CASSQTGGGTEAFF. Partial CDR3 DNA: TGTGCCAGCTCACAGACAGGGGGAGGCACTGAA.

This clone appeared many times. The read ends 3 residues early relative to the CDR3; the germline J gene fills the gap. This chain joins TRBV7-2 and TRBJ2-7, with TRBD2 matching over 8 bases. The germline CDR1 and CDR2 sequences are SGHTA and FQGNSA. J gave up 3 bases and V 5 bases, and 6 bases lay outside the gene matches. The CDR3 consists of 14 residues. The DNA read from the CDR3 is TGTGCCAGCAGCCCAGCGGGGGACCTCTACGAG. Translating it yields CASSPAGDLYE. The complete CDR3 sequence is CASSPAGDLYEQYF.